The source of this T cell receptor (beta chain) is a study of blood T cell repertoires in COVID-19. Study-level background: The United States, Italy and Spain supplied acute and convalescent COVID-19 samples.

In this sample, this clone turned up a few times. Trimming cost V 1 base and J 1 base, with 10 bases left between them. The CDR3 has 16 amino acids. Germline CDR1 is SGHVS and CDR2 is FQNEAQ. The protocol was immunoSEQ multiplex PCR, while the TCRdb copy is restricted to in-frame clones and leaves out a portion. The sample lists over 85,000 clones; around four fifths were seen once. J is TRBJ2-2 and V is TRBV7-8; possibly TRBD2 for D (5 bases). The clonotype originates from a man in his fifties with acute or convalescent COVID-19. The material sequenced was peripheral blood. The DNA for the CDR3 is TGTGCCAGCAGCTTAGAAAGCGGAGGGAACACCGGGGAGCTGTTTTTT. It translates to CASSLESGGNTGELFF.